This T cell receptor beta chain stems from a study of T cell clones after liver transplantation. Study context: Pre-transplant mixed lymphocyte reactions yielded third-party-reactive TCRbeta sequences as comparators for graft-donor-reactive sequences.

The CDR3 sequence is 16 residues long. Germline-derived CDR1 and CDR2 are LNHDA and SQIVND (reference sequence). Losses at the gene ends were 7 bases for V and 1 base for J; bases not matched to a gene: 11. Profiling relied on immunoSEQ multiplex PCR, and the TCRdb table lists in-frame clones only, not all of them. The data show tens of thousands of clones, with roughly 80% seen just once and roughly 0.87% held by the top ten. The sequencing here drew on CD4+ T cells from blood, taken 12 months after liver transplant. The source is a human patient who received a liver transplant. The T cells may come from the graft donor. The gene calls are TRBV19 and TRBJ1-1, with TRBD1 matching 8 bases. CDR3 DNA sequence: TGTGCCAGTAAATCCCTAAACAGGGGGTCGAACACTGAAGCTTTCTTT. Protein product: CASKSLNRGSNTEAFF.